Each of the 17 T cell receptor beta chains below was sequenced from the same sample in a study of regulatory T cells in long-lasting Graves disease. CDR3 regions were amplified by Arm-PCR using iRepertoire HTBI primers to build TCR beta libraries. TCRdb re-analysed the multiplex PCR reads in MiXCR, keeping a single row per CDR3 protein. In the table there are about 400,000 distinct CDR3 sequences, roughly 16% of which are singletons. The sample's time point: newly diagnosed GD, antithyroid drugs for less than 3 months. Isolated PBMC RNA provided the starting material for the TCR library. Specimen: peripheral blood mononuclear cells (PBMCs), collected at new diagnosis, from a patient treated with antithyroid drugs. The receptors come from a female donor with Graves disease.

This clonotype was observed at least ten times. The J gene is TRBJ2-5, the V gene TRBV12-3 or TRBV12-4; 14 bases align to TRBD2. CDR3 size: 17 residues. V shed 6 bases, J shed 4 bases, and the junction held 10 bases outside the gene matches. The CDR3 region has the DNA TGTGCCAGCAGACCCCAGACTAGCGGGAGGGCCGGAGAGACCCAGTACTTC. Its protein product is CASRPQTSGRAGETQYF.

A word on this clonotype: A clone one base away is much larger, so this may be a read error. This chain uses TRBV6-1 with TRBJ2-2; weak D call: TRBD2 (5 bases). The V gene's germline CDR1 is MNHNS and CDR2 SASEGT. This CDR3 contains 16 residues. The CDR3 reads CASIASGAPNTGVLFF. CDR3 nucleotide sequence: TGTGCCAGCATAGCCAGCGGAGCACCGAACACCGGGGTGCTGTTTTTT.

The chain couples TRBV19 to TRBJ1-5; 7 nucleotides align to TRBD1. There are 16 residues in the CDR3. Germline loops: CDR1 LNHDA, CDR2 SQIVND (reference sequence). Trimming cost V 2 bases and J 6 bases; bases outside gene matches: 10. The CDR3 DNA reads as TGTGCCAGTAGTATATCGACAGGGATTTACACTCAGCCCCAGCATTTT. It translates to CASSISTGIYTQPQHF.

In its sample, this clonotype was seen many times. The rearrangement uses TRBV12-3 or TRBV12-4 and TRBJ1-6, with TRBD1 matching over 8 bases. This CDR3 has 15 amino acids. V dropped 6 bases and J dropped 5; count of bases not matched to a gene: 6. CDR3 protein: CASRGQGGDNSPLHF. In DNA form, the CDR3 reads TGTGCCAGCAGAGGACAGGGCGGAGATAATTCACCCCTCCACTTT.

The chain is built from TRBV28 and TRBJ2-6, with TRBD2 as a possible D gene (5 bases). CDR3 length equals 17 residues. The germline V gene encodes CDR1 MDHEN and CDR2 SYDVKM. Trimming left V 8 bases short and J 0 bases short, with 17 bases between. CDR3 sequence: CASSPGIISSGANVLTF. Written as DNA, the CDR3 is TGTGCCAGCTCACCGGGGATTATCAGCTCTGGGGCCAACGTCCTGACTTTC.

The rearrangement uses TRBV15 and TRBJ2-7, with 10 positions matching TRBD1. CDR3 length: 15 residues. The V gene's germline CDR1 is LNHNV and CDR2 YYDKDF (reference sequence). V trimming: 4 bases; J trimming: 4 bases; junction bases outside the gene matches: 7. The CDR3 DNA reads TGTGCCACCAGCACCCGGGACAGGGGAAGATACGAGCAGTACTTC. Its protein is CATSTRDRGRYEQYF. Combining the CDR3 with reference TRBV15 and TRBJ2-7 gives the whole variable domain DAMVIQNPRYQVTQFGKPVTLSCSQTLNHNVMYWYQQKSSQAPKLLFHYYDKDFNNEADTPDNFQSRRPNTSFCFLDIRSPGLGDTAMYLCATSTRDRGRYEQYFGPGTRLTVT.

This clonotype was found a few times. The chain combines TRBV5-1 with TRBJ2-7, with unresolved D. The CDR3 spans 12 residues. The V and J ends lost 5 bases and 6 bases respectively, with 12 bases between them. Looked up from germline, CDR1 is SGHRS and CDR2 is YFSETQ. CDR3 sequence: CASRKTVGEQYF. CDR3 nucleotides: TGCGCCAGCAGGAAAACAGTGGGCGAGCAGTACTTC.

In its sample, this clonotype was seen many times. V gene TRBV3-1 combines with J gene TRBJ2-5; a weak D match, TRBD2 (8 bases). Trimming pared 4 bases from V and 3 bases from J, leaving 21 bases between. Looked up from germline, CDR1 is LGHDT and CDR2 is YNNKEL (reference sequence). The CDR3 runs to 17 residues. Here the CDR3 reads CASSLNLREGAEETQYF. DNA of the CDR3: TGTGCCAGCAGCCTGAACCTCCGGGAGGGGGCCGAAGAGACCCAGTACTTC.

The chain is built from TRBV29-1 and TRBJ1-1; D ambiguous. The germline V gene has CDR1 SQVTM and CDR2 ANQGSEA. Trimming removed 3 bases from V and 5 bases from J, with 22 bases in between. The length of the CDR3 is 16 residues. The chain's CDR3 is CSVDTRWEGLGTEAFF. In DNA form, the CDR3 reads TGCAGCGTTGATACGCGTTGGGAGGGCCTCGGAACTGAAGCTTTCTTT.

This clonotype was seen more than once but under ten times. The chain employs TRBV14 and TRBJ1-1, with a possible D match to TRBD1 (6 bases). Per the germline V gene, CDR1 is SGHDN and CDR2 is FVKESK. The CDR3 is made up of 13 amino acids. Trimming took 3 bases from V and 5 from J, leaving 10 bases between them. This CDR3 is CASSQSQGTEAFF. For the CDR3, the DNA is TGTGCCAGCAGCCAGAGTCAGGGGACTGAAGCTTTCTTT.

In regard to this clonotype: This sequence may be a read error, since a much larger clone differs from it by one base. The genes are TRBV6-2 or TRBV6-3 and TRBJ2-2; tentatively, D is TRBD2 (6 bases). CDR1 and CDR2 (germline): MNHEY, SVGEGT. The CDR3 extends over 17 amino acids. CDR3: CASSYSTGWAYGGELLF. CDR3 bases: TGTGCCAGCAGTTACTCAACCGGGTGGGCGTATGGCGGGGAGCTGCTTTTT.

In this sample, this clonotype turned up many times. The chain carries TRBV20-1 and TRBJ2-1, with D possibly TRBD1 on 5 matching bases. The CDR3 loop spans 16 amino acids. V lost 6 bases and J 3 bases, leaving 21 bases between the germline ends. Germline CDR1 reads DFQATT; CDR2 reads SNEGSKA (reference sequence). CDR3 DNA: TGCAGTGCCCTGTTCTCCGACAGAGGTATCTACAATGAGCAGTTCTTC. It encodes CSALFSDRGIYNEQFF.

This clonotype appeared a few times. The rearrangement joins TRBV20-1 to TRBJ2-4, with D possibly being TRBD1 (5 bases). This CDR3 region has 15 residues. With 3 bases removed from V and 0 bases from J, the gap between germline ends came to 12 bases. Germline V CDR1 and CDR2: DFQATT, SNEGSKA (reference sequence). The DNA for the CDR3 is TGCAGTGCTAGGTTTCCAGGGCGAGCCAAAAACATTCAGTACTTC. Its protein is CSARFPGRAKNIQYF.

This clonotype was counted ten times or more. The rearrangement links TRBV9 to TRBJ2-3, with TRBD2 matching 8 bases. This CDR3 has 15 residues. Looked up from germline, CDR1 is SGDLS and CDR2 is YYNGEE. J lost 0 bases, V lost 5 bases, and 5 bases had no gene match. The CDR3 here is CASSASGGSTDTQYF. CDR3 coding DNA: TGTGCCAGCAGTGCCAGCGGGGGAAGCACAGATACGCAGTATTTT.

Many counts were recorded for this clonotype. The chain has TRBV15 and TRBJ2-7; possibly TRBD2 for D (5 bases). V was clipped by 1 base and J by 1 base, with 17 bases between them. The CDR3 has 17 residues. Germline assignment: CDR1 LNHNV and CDR2 YYDKDF (reference sequence). The CDR3 DNA sequence: TGTGCCACCAGCAGAGTTCCCGTCGCGGGTTCGTCCTACGAGCAGTACTTC. It encodes CATSRVPVAGSSYEQYF.

Turning to this clonotype: This likely came from a read error, as a far larger clone is one base away. Likely a read error: the CDR3 ends without its conserved phenylalanine or tryptophan. The chain recombines TRBV7-2 with TRBJ2-1; TRBD2 might be the D (5 bases). Per germline, CDR1 SGHTA and CDR2 FQGNSA. V was shortened by 1 base and J by 0 bases, with 16 bases between the two germline ends. The CDR3 totals 18 residues. The CDR3: CASSLVFPSSGSYNEQFI. As DNA, the CDR3 is TGTGCCAGCAGCTTAGTTTTCCCTAGCTCAGGCTCCTACAATGAGCAGTTCATC.

This clonotype has just a few counts. The chain links TRBV5-4 to TRBJ2-1; TRBD1 agrees at 8 bases. J gave up 5 bases and V 4 bases, and 8 bases lay outside the gene matches. The CDR3 sequence is 15 residues long. In germline, CDR1 is SGHNT, CDR2 YYREEE (reference sequence). CDR3 sequence reads: CASSNPRTGNNEQFF. The CDR3 DNA is TGTGCCAGCAGCAATCCGAGGACAGGGAACAATGAGCAGTTCTTC.